The rows below give T cell receptor beta chains drawn from one sample of a study of blood T cell repertoires in COVID-19. Produced via immunoSEQ multiplex PCR; TCRdb's table is partial and in-frame only. Of roughly 260,000 clones listed, 80% to 90% were seen once; the top ten hold 3% to 4.5%. Sequencing was performed on PBMCs or T cells enriched from blood (not recorded which). Every receptor here comes from a woman in her forties who had been exposed to COVID-19. The CDR3 runs from the conserved cysteine through the conserved F or W. The D gene is left open where the match is weak. Not all rows give a size; the values are once, few, many and, for expanded clones, a class.

>TRBJ2-1|-|TRBV11-2|-
TGTGCCAGCAGCTTTAGCCAACAAAGAGACAATGAGCAGTTCTTC
CASSFSQQRDNEQFF
>TRBJ2-1|TRBD1|TRBV5-1|-
TGCGCCAGCAGCTTGGACCCCGGGACAGGGCAGAACGAGCAGTTCTTC
CASSLDPGTGQNEQFF
>TRBJ1-3|-|TRBV16|-
TGTGCCAGCAGCCAAGGCAGATCGTCCTCTGGAAACACCATATATTTT
CASSQGRSSSGNTIYF
>TRBJ2-2|-|TRBV11-3|-
TGTGCCAGCAGCCAGTGGCAGGGAAACACCGGGGAGCTGTTTTTT
CASSQWQGNTGELFF
>TRBJ2-1|-|TRBV12-3/TRBV12-4|-
TGTGCCAGCAGTCCCGGACTATACAATGAGCAGTTCTTC
CASSPGLYNEQFF
>TRBJ2-3|-|TRBV9|-
TGTGCCAGCAGCGTAGTTTCTAGCACAGATACGCAGTATTTT
CASSVVSSTDTQYF
>TRBJ2-2|-|TRBV7-9|-
TGTGCCAGCAGTCCATCCAGGGGTGACACCGGGGAGCTGTTTTTT
CASSPSRGDTGELFF
>TRBJ2-3|-|TRBV6-5|-
TGTGCCAGCATCTCCGCGGCTGACACAGATACGCAGTATTTT
CASISAADTDTQYF
>TRBJ1-4|-|TRBV5-1|-
TGCGCCAGCAGTAGTGAGGGGACCGGGGGTGAAAAACTGTTTTTT
CASSSEGTGGEKLFF
>TRBJ1-1|TRBD1|TRBV5-1|-
TGCGCCAGCAGCTTGGGGGGACAGGGTAACACTGAAGCTTTCTTT
CASSLGGQGNTEAFF
>TRBJ2-2|TRBD1|TRBV12-5|-
TGTGCTAGTGGTCCCGGGACAGGGTTAACCGGGGAGCTGTTTTTT
CASGPGTGLTGELFF
>TRBJ2-1|TRBD2|TRBV7-9|-
TGTGCCAGCAGCTTAGCTGTAGCGGGGGGATTCGATGAGCAGTTCTTC
CASSLAVAGGFDEQFF
>TRBJ1-2|TRBD1|TRBV7-8|-
TGTGCCAGCAGCTCAGCGGGCGGACAGGGGGGCTATGGCTACACCTTC
CASSSAGGQGGYGYTF
>TRBJ2-1|TRBD2|TRBV18|-
TGTGCCAGCTCACCAGTTTCGACTGGGGTAGCGGGTTACAATGAGCAGTTCTTC
CASSPVSTGVAGYNEQFF
>TRBJ2-7|TRBD1|TRBV5-4|many
TGTGCCAGCAGCTGGACAGGGGGCATCTACGAGCAGTACTTC
CASSWTGGIYEQYF
>TRBJ1-6|-|TRBV11-3|-
TGTGCCAGCAGCTTAGATGGAGGTTCACCCCTCCACTTT
CASSLDGGSPLHF
>TRBJ1-1|-|TRBV5-1|-
TGCGCCAGCAGCTTGGGGCGGGACACTGAAGCTTTCTTT
CASSLGRDTEAFF
>TRBJ1-2|-|TRBV10-1|-
TGCGCCAGCATCGTCAAGGGGTCAGGGGAAAACTATGGCTACACCTTC
CASIVKGSGENYGYTF
>TRBJ1-2|TRBD1|TRBV7-9|-
TGTGCCAGCAGCTTAGAACAGGGGGAAGGAAGTGGCTATGGCTACACCTTC
CASSLEQGEGSGYGYTF
>TRBJ1-4|TRBD1|TRBV18|-
TGTGCCAGCTCCCGGACAGGGGAGGGTAATGAAAAACTGTTTTTT
CASSRTGEGNEKLFF
>TRBJ2-1|-|TRBV18|-
TGTGCCAGCTCACGACGTCTGGAGAATTCCTACAATGAGCAGTTCTTC
CASSRRLENSYNEQFF
>TRBJ1-5|-|TRBV2|-
TGTGCCAGCAGTGGGCAGGCTTGGCAAAGCAATCAGCCCCAGCATTTT
CASSGQAWQSNQPQHF
>TRBJ2-7|TRBD2|TRBV4-3|once
TGCGCCAGCAGCCAAGTAGTCGGACTAGCGGGCGAGTCCTACGAGCAGTACTTC
CASSQVVGLAGESYEQYF
>TRBJ2-1|-|TRBV29-1|-
TGCAGCGTTGAAGTCCAGGGGAACAATGAGCAGTTCTTC
CSVEVQGNNEQFF
>TRBJ1-1|-|TRBV7-9|-
TGTGCCAGCAGAATGGGGGGAGGTGAAGCTTTCTTT
CASRMGGGEAFF
>TRBJ1-1|-|TRBV4-2|-
TGTGCCAGCAGCCAAGAGACCGGGACACTGAACACTGAAGCTTTCTTT
CASSQETGTLNTEAFF
>TRBJ2-7|TRBD1|TRBV15|-
TGTGCCACCAGCAGGGGGACAGGGGTCGCCTACGAGCAGTACTTC
CATSRGTGVAYEQYF
>TRBJ1-1|TRBD1|TRBV6-5|-
TGTGCCAGCACCCAAAGGACAGGTCCGAACACTGAAGCTTTCTTT
CASTQRTGPNTEAFF
>TRBJ1-1|-|TRBV7-9|few
TGTGCCAGCAGCTTAGAAGAATGGACAGCCCATACCCAGTTT
CASSLEEWTAHTQF
>TRBJ1-1|-|TRBV12-3/TRBV12-4|many
TGTGCCAGCAGATCGGGTTCGGGCACTGAAGCTTTCTTT
CASRSGSGTEAFF
>TRBJ1-3|TRBD1|TRBV6-5|-
TGTGCCAGCAGTTACGAGGGGGCGTCAGGAAACACCATATATTTT
CASSYEGASGNTIYF
>TRBJ2-1|TRBD2|TRBV7-3|-
TGTGCCAGCAGCCTTACGCGGGTGGCTAGCGGGTTCCACAATGAGCAGTTCTTC
CASSLTRVASGFHNEQFF
>TRBJ2-7|-|TRBV19|once
TGTGCCAGTAACCAAGGGAGCGAGCAGTACTTC
CASNQGSEQYF
>TRBJ2-3|TRBD2|TRBV28|-
TGTGCCAGCAGTCCTAGCGGTGGAGACACGCAGTATTTT
CASSPSGGDTQYF
>TRBJ2-6|TRBD1|TRBV19|-
TGTGCCAGTAGTGTCGGACAGGGTGCTGGGGCCAACGTCCTGACTTTC
CASSVGQGAGANVLTF
>TRBJ2-5|-|TRBV5-4|once
TGTGCCAGCAGCTTTCAGGCGTCCAAAGAGACCCAGTACTTC
CASSFQASKETQYF